This T cell receptor gamma chain stems from a study of γδ T cells in repeated Plasmodium falciparum infection. TCRdb reanalysed the multiplex PCR reads with CATT. This table has 28,000 or so gamma-chain clones, about 1.5% appearing once. With regard to this clone: A far larger clone is only one base removed, so a read error is likely. Other DNA sequences from this sample encode an identical CDR3 as well.

After removal of 0 bases from V and 10 bases from J, the junction contained 9 bases not matched to a gene. Germline V lookup: CDR1 VTNTFY, CDR2 YDVSTARD (reference sequence). The length of the CDR3 is 13 residues. Vgamma9/Vdelta2+ and Vdelta2-negative gammadelta T cells were flow-sorted from PBMC for bulk sequencing. The TCR comes from a pool of human donors (malaria-infected and uninfected, not separated). J is TRGJ1 or TRGJ2 and V is TRGV3. The J gene, absent from TCRdb, was called here by matching the DNA to germline. What was sequenced was gamma-delta T cells from blood. CDR3 loop: CATWDRQVRKKLF. The CDR3 DNA sequence: TGTGCCACCTGGGACAGGCAAGTGCGCAAGAAACTCTTT.